These T cell receptor beta chains were read from a single sample in a study of blood T cell repertoires in COVID-19. TCRdb's copy holds only in-frame clones and misses some; the assay was immunoSEQ multiplex PCR. The sample carries 150,000 or so clones, around 82% recorded once. Sequencing used peripheral blood. Receptors were obtained from a woman aged 55-75 years with acute or convalescent COVID-19. Both conserved end residues are part of each CDR3. The order of the fields is V gene, D gene, J gene, CDR3 length, clone size, CDR3 protein, CDR3 DNA. D genes are given only for firm matches. A row's size may be missing; if present it is once, few, many or a size class.

TRBV29-1	TRBD1	TRBJ1-1	11	.	CSGRWGTVAFF	TGCAGCGGCAGGTGGGGGACAGTGGCTTTCTTT
TRBV7-9	.	TRBJ2-7	16	.	CASSLSGSPPTYEQYF	TGTGCCAGCAGCTTGAGCGGGTCCCCCCCAACCTACGAGCAGTACTTC
TRBV12-5	.	TRBJ1-1	16	.	CASFRGGRLTFGEAFF	TGTGCTAGTTTTCGGGGGGGGCGGCTCACCTTTGGTGAAGCTTTCTTT
TRBV6-5	TRBD1	TRBJ2-2	14	.	CASRTGGAAGELFF	TGTGCCAGCAGGACAGGGGGCGCCGCCGGGGAGCTGTTTTTT
TRBV28	.	TRBJ2-7	16	.	CASSSGIRGGFYEQYF	TGTGCCAGCAGTAGCGGCATTAGGGGGGGATTCTACGAGCAGTACTTC
TRBV28	TRBD1	TRBJ2-1	16	.	CASSQEDREPYNEQFF	TGTGCCAGCAGTCAAGAGGACAGGGAGCCTTACAATGAGCAGTTCTTC
TRBV11-3	.	TRBJ1-1	13	.	CASSLGVDTEAFF	TGTGCCAGCAGCTTAGGCGTTGACACTGAAGCTTTCTTT
TRBV11-2	TRBD2	TRBJ2-1	15	.	CASSPQGLVANEQFF	TGTGCCAGCAGCCCCCAGGGACTAGTAGCCAATGAGCAGTTCTTC
TRBV7-9	TRBD1	TRBJ1-2	16	.	CASSLGADRGYYGYTF	TGTGCCAGCAGCTTAGGAGCGGACAGGGGATACTATGGCTACACCTTC
TRBV5-1	.	TRBJ1-5	15	.	CASRPQSGGDQPQHF	TGCGCCAGCCGACCTCAGTCTGGGGGGGACCAGCCCCAGCATTTT
TRBV5-4	TRBD2	TRBJ2-3	16	many	CASSLRRGIRESAQYF	TGTGCCAGCAGCTTGAGGCGGGGGATCAGGGAATCGGCGCAGTATTTT
TRBV30	.	TRBJ1-4	14	.	CAWSLRETNEKLFF	TGTGCCTGGAGTTTACGAGAAACTAATGAAAAACTGTTTTTT
TRBV5-1	.	TRBJ1-2	13	once	CASSLGQASGYTF	TGCGCCAGCAGCTTGGGACAGGCCTCTGGCTACACCTTC
TRBV6-2/TRBV6-3	TRBD1	TRBJ1-5	13	once	CASSRQGYQPQHF	TGTGCCAGCAGTAGACAGGGTTATCAGCCCCAGCATTTT
TRBV7-9	.	TRBJ1-4	14	.	CASRPDTGGEKLFF	TGTGCCAGCAGGCCTGACACCGGGGGGGAAAAACTGTTTTTT
TRBV28	.	TRBJ1-5	15	.	CASSLFRVSNQPQHF	TGTGCCAGCAGTTTATTCAGGGTGAGCAATCAGCCCCAGCATTTT
TRBV7-9	TRBD1	TRBJ2-5	14	.	CASSMGQDQETQYF	TGTGCCAGCAGCATGGGACAGGACCAAGAGACCCAGTACTTC
TRBV27	.	TRBJ2-1	12	.	CASSLSLGQRVF	TGTGCCAGCAGTTTATCTCTCGGACAAAGGGTCTTC
TRBV7-2	TRBD2	TRBJ2-1	16	.	CASSLKGLAGFVEQFF	TGTGCCAGCAGCTTAAAGGGACTAGCGGGATTTGTTGAGCAGTTCTTC
TRBV28	TRBD1	TRBJ1-4	17	.	CASSPLDRGARQEKLFF	TGTGCCAGCAGCCCTCTCGACAGGGGGGCCCGACAAGAAAAACTGTTTTTT
TRBV28	TRBD2	TRBJ2-1	16	.	CASCFLEGPGGNEQFF	TGTGCCAGCTGCTTCCTGGAGGGGCCGGGGGGCAATGAGCAGTTCTTC
TRBV15	.	TRBJ2-1	13	once	CATTPGSYNEQFF	TGTGCCACCACACCGGGCTCCTACAATGAGCAGTTCTTC
TRBV29-1	.	TRBJ1-5	15	.	CSVVVGLTGNQPQHF	TGCAGCGTTGTTGTCGGGCTGACAGGCAATCAGCCCCAGCATTTT
TRBV28	.	TRBJ2-1	14	.	CASRPGQGHNEQFF	TGTGCCAGCAGGCCGGGACAAGGGCACAATGAGCAGTTCTTC
TRBV5-4	.	TRBJ1-1	14	.	CASSLTGSNTEAFF	TGTGCCAGCAGCCTTACAGGATCGAACACTGAAGCTTTCTTT
TRBV6-5	TRBD1	TRBJ1-2	14	.	CASRTTGENYGYTF	TGTGCCAGCAGGACGACAGGGGAAAACTATGGCTACACCTTC
TRBV25-1	TRBD2	TRBJ2-7	12	.	CASSRTSYEQYF	TGTGCCAGCAGTCGGACTAGCTACGAGCAGTACTTC
TRBV15	TRBD1	TRBJ2-7	15	.	CATSRSRDRVIEQYF	TGTGCCACCAGCAGATCACGGGACAGGGTGATCGAGCAGTACTTC
TRBV15	.	TRBJ2-1	14	.	CATSRRLAYNEQFF	TGTGCCACCAGCAGGCGGTTGGCTTACAATGAGCAGTTCTTC
TRBV28	.	TRBJ2-7	12	.	CASSLRGGEQYF	TGTGCCAGCAGCCTCAGGGGTGGCGAGCAGTACTTC
TRBV28	TRBD2	TRBJ2-7	13	.	CASSQRDRYEQYF	TGTGCCAGCAGCCAGCGGGACCGGTACGAGCAGTACTTC
TRBV21-1	.	TRBJ1-6	18	.	CASSKDGRSVYYNSPLHF	TGTGCCAGCAGCAAAGATGGCAGGTCGGTCTATTATAATTCACCCCTCCACTTT
TRBV2	.	TRBJ1-1	14	.	CASSEAGMNTEAFF	TGTGCCAGCAGTGAAGCCGGGATGAACACTGAAGCTTTCTTT
TRBV30	TRBD2	TRBJ2-1	15	.	CAWSVDGGGSNEQFF	TGTGCCTGGAGTGTAGATGGTGGCGGGAGCAATGAGCAGTTCTTC
TRBV6-1	.	TRBJ2-5	15	.	CASSEGPSREETQYF	TGTGCCAGCAGTGAAGGACCTTCAAGGGAGGAGACCCAGTACTTC
TRBV19	TRBD1	TRBJ2-7	15	.	CASRRGQGAPYEQYF	TGTGCCAGTAGGAGGGGACAGGGGGCACCCTACGAGCAGTACTTC
TRBV7-2	TRBD2	TRBJ2-7	15	.	CASSLNGGSRYEQYF	TGTGCCAGCAGCTTAAACGGCGGGAGCCGGTACGAGCAGTACTTC